The 9 T cell receptor beta chains below all came from one sample that was sequenced in a study of T cell responses to AZD1222 COVID-19 vaccine. Only in-frame clones appear in the TCRdb table, and some are missing; sequencing was by immunoSEQ multiplex PCR. This repertoire shows 25,000 to 30,000 clones, about nine tenths found once; its top ten account for 1% to 1.5%. Specimen: peripheral blood, collected on day 0 of AZD1222 vaccination. The source of these receptors is an adult in good health.

The chain uses TRBV6-2 or TRBV6-3 and TRBJ2-6; D unresolved. CDR3 length: 15 amino acids. V dropped 4 bases and J dropped 0 bases, with 7 bases sitting between them. Germline CDR1 MNHEY, CDR2 SVGEGT. CDR3 residues: CASSSPGSGANVLTF. The CDR3 bases are TGTGCCAGCAGTTCCCCAGGCTCTGGGGCCAACGTCCTGACTTTC.

The chain combines TRBV14 with TRBJ1-1; D unresolved. Between the trimmed V and J ends, which lost 4 bases and 4 bases, there was a span of 16 bases. Per the germline V gene, CDR1 is SGHDN and CDR2 is FVKESK. The CDR3 loop spans 15 amino acids. CDR3 nucleotides: TGTGCCAGCAGCCTCCGGAGGCCGGGTGGCACTGAAGCTTTCTTT. As protein: CASSLRRPGGTEAFF.

The chain employs TRBV29-1 and TRBJ2-2; D may be TRBD1 (6 bases). The V end was cut by 7 bases, the J end by 5 bases, with 23 bases between. There are 16 residues in the CDR3. CDR1 is SQVTM, CDR2 ANQGSEA, per germline. Written as DNA, the CDR3 is TGCAGCGCCAGGGCCGGGTCAGGGGCAGGGACCGGGGAGCTGTTTTTT. It yields the protein CSARAGSGAGTGELFF.

This chain links TRBV9 with TRBJ2-7, with D perhaps matching TRBD1 (5 bases). The CDR3 consists of 14 residues. The ends were cut back, 4 bases at V and 2 bases at J, with 13 bases in the middle. Germline CDR1 SGDLS, CDR2 YYNGEE. CDR3: CASSPQGVPYEQYF. The CDR3 bases are TGTGCCAGCAGCCCCCAAGGGGTCCCCTACGAGCAGTACTTC.

The V and J genes are TRBV7-3 and TRBJ1-1; a weak D match, TRBD1 (5 bases). The CDR3 spans 16 residues. In germline, CDR1 is SGHTA, CDR2 FQGTGA. Deletions cut 6 bases from V and 1 base from J, with 18 bases between. CDR3 DNA: TGTGCCAGCAGTCTAAACGGGGGTAATGCGAACACTGAAGCTTTCTTT. Protein: CASSLNGGNANTEAFF.

The V call is TRBV9, the J call TRBJ2-1; D ambiguous. The ends were cut back, 2 bases at V and 0 bases at J, with 12 bases in the middle. CDR1 is SGDLS and CDR2 is YYNGEE in the germline V gene. The CDR3 has 16 amino acids. The chain's CDR3 is CASSVTAVSSYNEQFF. The CDR3 DNA reads TGTGCCAGCAGCGTGACGGCGGTAAGCTCCTACAATGAGCAGTTCTTC. Supplemented by reference TRBV9 and TRBJ2-1, the full variable domain reads DSGVTQTPKHLITATGQRVTLRCSPRSGDLSVYWYQQSLDQGLQFLIQYYNGEERAKGNILERFSAQQFPDLHSELNLSSLELGDSALYFCASSVTAVSSYNEQFFGPGTRLTVL.

The V call is TRBV20-1, the J call TRBJ1-3; D is perhaps TRBD1 (6 bases). The V end lost 4 bases, the J end lost 0 bases, and 16 bases lay between the germline ends. In germline, CDR1 is DFQATT, CDR2 SNEGSKA (reference sequence). The CDR3 length is 16 residues. The CDR3 here is CSATEPGAISGNTIYF. The CDR3 region has the DNA TGCAGTGCTACTGAACCAGGGGCTATCTCTGGAAACACCATATATTTT.

The chain combines TRBV19 with TRBJ2-7; no clear D gene. The CDR3 extends over 14 amino acids. CDR1 is LNHDA and CDR2 is SQIVND in the germline V gene (reference sequence). V gave up 1 base and J gave up 2 bases, with 9 bases separating them. The CDR3 nucleotides read TGTGCCAGTAGTATAGGAGGCTCCACCTACGAGCAGTACTTC. Its translation: CASSIGGSTYEQYF. The full variable domain, rest sourced from reference TRBV19 and TRBJ2-7, is DGGITQSPKYLFRKEGQNVTLSCEQNLNHDAMYWYRQDPGQGLRLIYYSQIVNDFQKGDIAEGYSVSREKKESFPLTVTSAQKNPTAFYLCASSIGGSTYEQYFGPGTRLTVT.

Written as DNA, the CDR3 is TGTGCCAGCAGCCCACTAGCGGGAGTTCCCAATGAGCAGTTCTTC. This codes for CASSPLAGVPNEQFF. The gene calls are TRBV7-2 and TRBJ2-1; 11 nucleotides match TRBD2. The CDR3 loop spans 15 amino acids. The germline V gene encodes CDR1 SGHTA and CDR2 FQGNSA. J gave up 6 bases and V 5 bases, and 6 bases lay outside the gene matches.